The rows below give T cell receptor beta chains drawn from one sample of a study of cytomegalovirus exposure and HLA in healthy donors. Measured with immunoSEQ multiplex PCR; TCRdb has only the in-frame clones, and not every one. Seen here are 150,000 to 250,000 clones, 65% to 90% observed once, and the top ten hold about 2.3%. Sequencing was performed on PBMCs. The receptors were sampled from a woman aged 50 to 60 in good health and CMV-seronegative. Both conserved end residues are part of each CDR3. Fields, in order: D gene, clone size, J gene, V gene, CDR3 DNA, CDR3 protein. A D gene is named only where the DNA matches it firmly. Clone size is given for some rows only: seen once, a few or many times, or a class if the clone is expanded.

D: TRBD1
size: .
J: TRBJ1-1
V: TRBV6-5
DNA: TGTGCCAGCAGTACCCGGGACAGTGAAGCTTTCTTT
CDR3: CASSTRDSEAFF

D: TRBD1
size: once
J: TRBJ2-2
V: TRBV27
DNA: TGTGCCAGCAGACGACAGGGGGCACCCACCGGGGAGCTGTTTTTT
CDR3: CASRRQGAPTGELFF

D: .
size: .
J: TRBJ2-5
V: TRBV27
DNA: TGTGCCAGCAGTTTATCTCGGTTGTTGAGGGGGGGCGAGGAGACCCAGTACTTC
CDR3: CASSLSRLLRGGEETQYF

D: .
size: .
J: TRBJ2-2
V: TRBV21-1
DNA: TGTGCCATGAAGGTACAGGGACGAACCGGGGAGCTGTTTTTT
CDR3: CAMKVQGRTGELFF

D: .
size: .
J: TRBJ1-2
V: TRBV29-1
DNA: TGCAGCGCCGTATTAGGACCCGGGAGTGGCTACACCTTC
CDR3: CSAVLGPGSGYTF

D: .
size: .
J: TRBJ1-3
V: TRBV7-8
DNA: TGTGCCAGCAGCTTAGAACAGGGATACACCATATATTTT
CDR3: CASSLEQGYTIYF

D: TRBD1
size: .
J: TRBJ2-5
V: TRBV15
DNA: TGTGCCACCAGCAGAGATCGCCTCGCAGGGGGCCTTGAGACCCAGTACTTC
CDR3: CATSRDRLAGGLETQYF

D: .
size: .
J: TRBJ1-1
V: TRBV13
DNA: TGTGCCAGCAGCTTATCGTCACAGGCAGCGATGAACACTGAAGCTTTCTTT
CDR3: CASSLSSQAAMNTEAFF

D: TRBD2
size: .
J: TRBJ2-1
V: TRBV27
DNA: TGTGCCAGCAGTTCCGGCACCGGGACTAGCGGGAGGGCCAAAATAGAGCAGTTCTTC
CDR3: CASSSGTGTSGRAKIEQFF

D: TRBD2
size: .
J: TRBJ2-5
V: TRBV5-1
DNA: TGCGCCAGCAGCCCGGGGGGGGAGAGAGAAGAGACCCAGTACTTC
CDR3: CASSPGGEREETQYF

D: .
size: .
J: TRBJ1-5
V: TRBV6-1
DNA: TGTGCCAGCAGTGAAGGCGAGGGGGGGAATCAGCCCCAGCATTTT
CDR3: CASSEGEGGNQPQHF

D: .
size: .
J: TRBJ2-1
V: TRBV5-1
DNA: TGCGCCAGCAGATCGACAGGGCGGGAGGAGTTCTTC
CDR3: CASRSTGREEFF

D: .
size: .
J: TRBJ1-2
V: TRBV19
DNA: TGTGCCAGTACATCTTACTCCGGGACACCTAACTATGGCTACACCTTC
CDR3: CASTSYSGTPNYGYTF

D: .
size: .
J: TRBJ1-6
V: TRBV28
DNA: TGTGCCAGCAGTATAAGCCGCAAGAGCTCCTATAATTCACCCCTCCACTTT
CDR3: CASSISRKSSYNSPLHF

D: TRBD2
size: .
J: TRBJ2-3
V: TRBV29-1
DNA: TGCAGCGTTGAAGGGGGAGGGCCCCCAGATACGCAGTATTTT
CDR3: CSVEGGGPPDTQYF

D: .
size: .
J: TRBJ2-2
V: TRBV6-4
DNA: TGTGCCAGCAGTAGAGACACCGGGGAGCTGTTTTTT
CDR3: CASSRDTGELFF

D: .
size: .
J: TRBJ2-2
V: TRBV2
DNA: TGTGCCAGCGGGGCTAGTAGGGGCACCGGGGAGCTGTTTTTT
CDR3: CASGASRGTGELFF

D: TRBD2
size: .
J: TRBJ2-5
V: TRBV5-1
DNA: TGCGCCAGCAGCTTGGTTCTAGCGGTCCAAGAGACCCAGTACTTC
CDR3: CASSLVLAVQETQYF

D: TRBD1
size: .
J: TRBJ2-7
V: TRBV11-2
DNA: TGTGCCAGCAGCTTAGGTGGACAGGGTTCCTACGAGCAGTACTTC
CDR3: CASSLGGQGSYEQYF

D: TRBD2
size: .
J: TRBJ2-1
V: TRBV7-9
DNA: TGTGCCAGCAGCTTCATAGGGGCGGGAGGGCTAGGTGAGCAGTTCTTC
CDR3: CASSFIGAGGLGEQFF

D: TRBD2
size: .
J: TRBJ2-5
V: TRBV11-2
DNA: TGTGCCAGCAGTTCCACTAGCGGAATCTCTTCGGGGGAGCAGTACTTC
CDR3: CASSSTSGISSGEQYF

D: .
size: once
J: TRBJ1-5
V: TRBV30
DNA: TGTGCCTGGGATCGAGTTTATAGCAATCAGCCCCAGCATTTT
CDR3: CAWDRVYSNQPQHF

D: .
size: .
J: TRBJ1-5
V: TRBV28
DNA: TGTGCCAGCAGCCAGGGGTACCAGCCCCAGCATTTT
CDR3: CASSQGYQPQHF

D: .
size: .
J: TRBJ2-2
V: TRBV6-6
DNA: TGTGCCAGCAGTTACGGGCAGCCAGCCACCGGGGAGCTGTTTTTT
CDR3: CASSYGQPATGELFF

D: .
size: .
J: TRBJ2-5
V: TRBV5-4
DNA: TGTGCCAGCAGCCCTACCAGGGGCGGGAGAGAGACCCAGTACTTC
CDR3: CASSPTRGGRETQYF

D: TRBD1
size: .
J: TRBJ2-7
V: TRBV15
DNA: TGTGCCACCAGCAGAGACCCCGGGACAGCCTACGAGCAGTACTTC
CDR3: CATSRDPGTAYEQYF

D: .
size: .
J: TRBJ1-1
V: TRBV5-8
DNA: TGTGCCAGCAGCTGGCCCGGGGGGCGGGTGAACACTGAAGCTTTCTTT
CDR3: CASSWPGGRVNTEAFF

D: TRBD2
size: .
J: TRBJ2-3
V: TRBV5-1
DNA: TGCGCCAGCAGCTTGTTGGGGGGGAGCACAGATACGCAGTATTTT
CDR3: CASSLLGGSTDTQYF

D: .
size: .
J: TRBJ1-2
V: TRBV18
DNA: TGTGCCAGCTCAGCTCCTGACGGGGCAGCGGGAGGCTACACCTTC
CDR3: CASSAPDGAAGGYTF

D: TRBD2
size: .
J: TRBJ2-7
V: TRBV7-9
DNA: TGTGCCAGCAGCTTCCCGGGAGGGTACGAGCAGTACTTC
CDR3: CASSFPGGYEQYF

D: .
size: .
J: TRBJ1-2
V: TRBV6-1
DNA: TGTGCCAGCTCTGACAGAAACTATGGCTACACCTTC
CDR3: CASSDRNYGYTF

D: TRBD1
size: once
J: TRBJ2-1
V: TRBV28
DNA: TGTGCCAGCAGCTCGACCTTAGGGACAGGGATCTACAATGAGCAGTTCTTC
CDR3: CASSSTLGTGIYNEQFF

D: .
size: .
J: TRBJ1-1
V: TRBV28
DNA: TGTGCCAGCAGTTTATCATCGGGGTACACTGAAGCTTTCTTT
CDR3: CASSLSSGYTEAFF

D: .
size: .
J: TRBJ2-7
V: TRBV18
DNA: TGTGCCAGCTCACTACAGGAGGGAACTAACTACGAGCAGTACTTC
CDR3: CASSLQEGTNYEQYF

D: TRBD1
size: .
J: TRBJ1-1
V: TRBV10-3
DNA: TGTGCCATCAGTGAGCCGACAGGGGGCACTGAAGCTTTCTTT
CDR3: CAISEPTGGTEAFF